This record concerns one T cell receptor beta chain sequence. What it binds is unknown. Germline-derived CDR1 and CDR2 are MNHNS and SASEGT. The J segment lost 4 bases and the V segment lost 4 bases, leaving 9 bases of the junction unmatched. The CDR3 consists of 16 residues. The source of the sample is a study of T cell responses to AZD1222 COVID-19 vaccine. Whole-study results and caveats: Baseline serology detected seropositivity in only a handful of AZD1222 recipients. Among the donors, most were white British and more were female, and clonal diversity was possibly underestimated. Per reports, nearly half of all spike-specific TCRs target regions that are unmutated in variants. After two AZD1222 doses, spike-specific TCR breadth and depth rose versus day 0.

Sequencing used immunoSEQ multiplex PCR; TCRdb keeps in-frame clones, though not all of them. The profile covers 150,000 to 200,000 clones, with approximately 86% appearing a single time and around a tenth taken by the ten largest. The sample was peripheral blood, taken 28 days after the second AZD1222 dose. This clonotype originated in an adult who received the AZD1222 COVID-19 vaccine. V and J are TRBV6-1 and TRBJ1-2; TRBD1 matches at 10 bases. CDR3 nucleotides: TGTGCCAGCAGTGGGGAGACCGGGACAGGGGTCTATGGCTACACCTTC. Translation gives CASSGETGTGVYGYTF.